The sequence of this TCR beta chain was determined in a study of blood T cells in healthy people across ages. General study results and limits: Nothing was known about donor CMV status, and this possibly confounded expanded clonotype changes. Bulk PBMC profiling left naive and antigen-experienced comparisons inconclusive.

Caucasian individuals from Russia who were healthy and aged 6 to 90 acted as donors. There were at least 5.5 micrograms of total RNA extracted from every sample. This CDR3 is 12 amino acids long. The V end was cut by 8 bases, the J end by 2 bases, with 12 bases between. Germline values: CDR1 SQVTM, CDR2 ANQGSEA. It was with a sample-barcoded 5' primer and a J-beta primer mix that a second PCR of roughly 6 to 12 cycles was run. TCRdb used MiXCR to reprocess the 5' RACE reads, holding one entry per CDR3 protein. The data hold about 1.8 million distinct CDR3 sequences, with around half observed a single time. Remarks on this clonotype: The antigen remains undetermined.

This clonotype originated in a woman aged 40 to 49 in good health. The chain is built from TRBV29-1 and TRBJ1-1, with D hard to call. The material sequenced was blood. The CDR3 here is CSSGRLNTEAFF. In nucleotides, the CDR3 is TGCAGCAGCGGGCGGCTTAACACTGAAGCTTTCTTT.